This T cell receptor (beta chain) was found in a study of blood T cell repertoires in COVID-19. Study information: PBMCs, B-cell-depleted T cells, or T cells were the source of the cDNA or gDNA that made up the material.

Germline CDR1 is LGHDT and CDR2 is YNNKEL (reference sequence). This CDR3 comprises 15 residues. Trimming shortened V by 4 bases and J by 1 base, and 8 bases separated the two germline ends. This clone was seen a handful of times. Original analysis: Reference gene primer amplification gave estimated nucleated cell counts. Method: immunoSEQ multiplex PCR; TCRdb's copy keeps in-frame clones and lacks some. The V and J calls and the clone size are those of that table, but D and trimming were determined from the DNA. Among approximately 210,000 clones listed, around four fifths were seen once. This rearrangement joins TRBV3-1 (or the pseudogene TRBV3-2) to TRBJ2-6; unclear D gene. The material sequenced was peripheral blood. The clonotype was recovered from a man in his fifties or sixties with active or convalescent COVID-19. The CDR3 DNA follows: TGTGCCAGCAGCCCCCCCGGGTCTGGGGCCAACGTCCTGACTTTC. Translating gives CASSPPGSGANVLTF.